This TCR beta chain was recorded in a study of blood T cell repertoires in COVID-19. On the study more broadly: The study drew acute and convalescent COVID-19 samples from the United States, Italy and Spain.

Original processing methods: Scientists estimated how many nucleated cells there were by amplifying reference gene primers. Profiling relied on immunoSEQ multiplex PCR, and the TCRdb table lists in-frame clones only, not all of them. Clone size and V and J calls were adopted from that table, with D and trimming inferred from the DNA. The table lists just under 45,000 clones, around nine tenths of them singletons. This CDR3 is 17 amino acids long. With V trimmed by 2 bases and J by 8 bases, 12 bases remained unmatched. Germline V lookup: CDR1 MDHEN, CDR2 SYDVKM. The chain joins TRBV28 to TRBJ1-6; 7 nucleotides match TRBD1. This TCR was sampled from a woman in her thirties or forties with acute or convalescent COVID-19. What was sequenced was peripheral blood. DNA for the CDR3: TGTGCCAGCAGTTTAAGAGTAACAGGGGCTAGGGATTCACCCCTCCACTTT. It translates to CASSLRVTGARDSPLHF.